Each of the 27 T cell receptor beta chains below was sequenced from the same sample in a study of PD-1 blockade in classical Hodgkin lymphoma. The data were produced by immunoSEQ multiplex PCR, yet TCRdb's version contains in-frame clones alone and is incomplete. The sample lists fewer than 50,000 clones, approximately 91% occurring once. Relapses following autologous stem cell transplantation were seen in all patients, with brentuximab vedotin exposure varying. The input for sequencing was peripheral blood mononuclear cells (PBMCs), taken at baseline. The receptors stem from a human donor with classical Hodgkin lymphoma.

V gene TRBV15 combines with J gene TRBJ1-3, with 12 bases that match TRBD1. The CDR3 length is 19 residues. The J segment lost 1 base and the V segment lost 0 bases, leaving 7 bases of the junction unmatched. Germline V gene data show CDR1 as LNHNV and CDR2 as YYDKDF (reference sequence). The CDR3, as DNA: TGTGCCACCAGCAGAGATCTCGGGACAGGGGGCTGGTCTGGAAACACCATATATTTT. The encoded protein is CATSRDLGTGGWSGNTIYF.

The rearrangement uses TRBV5-1 and TRBJ2-5; either TRBD1 or TRBD2 may supply D (5 bases each). Germline V gene data show CDR1 as SGHRS and CDR2 as YFSETQ. The CDR3 loop spans 12 amino acids. Trimming stripped 2 bases from V and 8 bases from J, with 10 bases between. CDR3 in DNA: TGCGCCAGCAGCTTAGGGGAGAGAACCCAGTACTTC. Its translation is CASSLGERTQYF.

V is TRBV5-1 and J is TRBJ2-7; tentatively, D is TRBD2 (7 bases). The germline V and J ends were trimmed by 6 bases and 4 bases, with 17 bases remaining between them. The CDR3 spans 14 residues. From germline, CDR1 is SGHRS and CDR2 YFSETQ. The CDR3 sequence is CASNSRGGGYEQYF. As DNA, the CDR3 is TGCGCCAGCAATTCTCGCGGGGGCGGTTACGAGCAGTACTTC.

The chain uses TRBV7-3 and TRBJ2-7; 7 nucleotides match TRBD1. CDR3 length: 14 amino acids. J lost 2 bases, V lost 5 bases, and 6 bases had no gene match. Germline V gives CDR1 SGHTA, CDR2 FQGTGA. CDR3 residues: CASSRDSGTYEQYF. CDR3 nucleotides: TGTGCCAGCAGCCGGGACAGTGGGACCTACGAGCAGTACTTC.

This chain uses TRBV5-6 with TRBJ1-1, with unresolved D. CDR1 and CDR2 from the germline V gene are SGHDT and YYEEEE. The CDR3 runs to 16 residues. Trimming shortened V by 4 bases and J by 3 bases, and 19 bases separated the two germline ends. The CDR3 DNA sequence: TGTGCCAGCAGCCCCATCGGACTGATCGGGGACACTGAAGCTTTCTTT. Encoded protein: CASSPIGLIGDTEAFF.

The table lists this clone with a few counts. The rearrangement joins TRBV6-5 to TRBJ1-6; D may be TRBD1 (6 bases). Per germline, CDR1 MNHEY and CDR2 SVGAGI. V was cut by 5 bases and J by 11 bases, with 19 bases left in between. This CDR3 is 15 amino acids long. The CDR3 sequence is CASSTGSQLWTPLHF. The CDR3 bases are TGTGCCAGCAGTACAGGGTCCCAATTGTGGACACCCCTCCACTTT.

Concerning this clone itself: One end of the junction does not line up with germline, which may come from a read error. This chain connects TRBV4-1 to TRBJ2-2; D gene ambiguous. Per germline, CDR1 MGHRA and CDR2 YSYEKL. The length of the CDR3 is 15 residues. This chain's CDR3 is CASTQILISSGELFF. In DNA, the CDR3 is TGCGCCAGCACCCAAATCCTAATCAGCTCCGGGGAGCTGTTTTTT.

Only a few counts were recorded for this clone. V gene TRBV7-8 combines with J gene TRBJ1-2; D is possibly TRBD1 (5 bases). Looked up from germline, CDR1 is SGHVS and CDR2 is FQNEAQ. This CDR3 is built from 15 residues. V was trimmed by 0 bases and J by 8 bases, leaving 16 bases between them. This CDR3 reads CASSLAGLTGGGYTF. The CDR3 DNA is TGTGCCAGCAGCTTAGCCGGGCTGACCGGGGGGGGCTACACCTTC. The full variable domain, its missing parts supplied by reference TRBV7-8 and TRBJ1-2, is GAGVSQSPRYKVAKRGQDVALRCDPISGHVSLFWYQQALGQGPEFLTYFQNEAQLDKSGLPSDRFFAERPEGSVSTLKIQRTQQEDSAVYLCASSLAGLTGGGYTFGSGTRLTVV.

The table lists this clone with a count of one. In nucleotides, the CDR3 is TGCGCCAGCAGCTTGGTGCCTAGCTTGGGGCTATCTTACAATGAGCAGTTCTTC. This codes for CASSLVPSLGLSYNEQFF. The chain joins TRBV5-1 to TRBJ2-1, with D perhaps assigned TRBD1 or TRBD2 (5 bases each). The V and J ends lost 0 bases and 4 bases respectively, with 20 bases between them. This CDR3 region has 18 residues. In germline, CDR1 is SGHRS, CDR2 YFSETQ.

The chain carries TRBV9 and TRBJ2-7; tentatively, D is TRBD1 or TRBD2 (5 bases each). This CDR3 has 14 residues. The germline V gene encodes CDR1 SGDLS and CDR2 YYNGEE. V gave up 0 bases and J gave up 2 bases, with 9 bases separating them. The CDR3 DNA sequence: TGTGCCAGCAGCGTAGATGAGGGACCCTACGAGCAGTACTTC. It specifies CASSVDEGPYEQYF.

V and J are TRBV27 and TRBJ2-4; D is unclear. The V and J ends lost 2 bases and 0 bases respectively, with 20 bases between them. There are 19 residues in the CDR3. Germline assignment: CDR1 MNHEY and CDR2 SMNVEV (reference sequence). CDR3 sequence (DNA): TGTGCCAGCAGTTTAGAGCATACTAATTCCATTATAGCCAAAAACATTCAGTACTTC. Translating it yields CASSLEHTNSIIAKNIQYF.

The chain combines TRBV7-3 with TRBJ2-2; 11 bases agree with TRBD2. CDR3 length: 19 residues. Germline loops: CDR1 SGHTA, CDR2 FQGTGA. V was clipped by 2 bases and J by 3 bases; unmatched bases: 11. The CDR3 nucleotides read TGTGCCAGCAGCTTACCCAGGGTGGGGACTAGCGGAGACACCGGGGAGCTGTTTTTT. Its translation is CASSLPRVGTSGDTGELFF.

The gene calls are TRBV11-2 and TRBJ2-7; D is possibly TRBD1 (6 bases). Germline values: CDR1 SGHAT, CDR2 FQNNGV. This CDR3 comprises 14 residues. V was shortened by 1 base and J by 3 bases, with 10 bases between the two germline ends. CDR3 in amino acids: CASSLGQGFYEQYF. CDR3 coding DNA: TGTGCCAGCAGCTTAGGTCAGGGGTTCTACGAGCAGTACTTC.

This chain connects TRBV18 to TRBJ2-5; 7 bases are a match to TRBD1. The CDR3 runs to 15 residues. Trimming at V came to 5 bases and at J to 5 bases, leaving 11 bases not matched to a gene. Germline CDR1 KGHSH, CDR2 LQKENI. Written as DNA, the CDR3 is TGTGCCAGCTCAACGACAGGGTGGATTGGCGAGACCCAGTACTTC. Translating it yields CASSTTGWIGETQYF. The complete variable domain, with remaining parts taken from reference TRBV18 and TRBJ2-5, reads NAGVMQNPRHLVRRRGQEARLRCSPMKGHSHVYWYRQLPEEGLKFMVYLQKENIIDESGMPKERFSAEFPKEGPSILRIQQVVRGDSAAYFCASSTTGWIGETQYFGPGTRLLVL.

The CDR3 here is CASSPGTGKSDEQFF. In DNA form, the CDR3 reads TGTGCCAGCAGCCCCGGGACAGGGAAGAGCGATGAGCAGTTCTTC. The chain is built from TRBV5-6 and TRBJ2-1, with TRBD1 matching 9 bases. V shed 4 bases, J shed 8 bases, and the junction held 10 bases outside the gene matches. The CDR3 loop spans 15 amino acids. Germline CDR1 and CDR2: SGHDT and YYEEEE.

V gene TRBV28 combines with J gene TRBJ2-7; 8 bases line up with TRBD1. With V trimmed by 4 bases and J by 2 bases, 7 bases remained unmatched. CDR1 and CDR2 from the germline V gene are MDHEN and SYDVKM. CDR3 size: 15 residues. In nucleotides, the CDR3 is TGTGCCAGCAGTTACCGAAGGACAGGGACCTACGAGCAGTACTTC. Amino acid sequence: CASSYRRTGTYEQYF.

The gene calls are TRBV4-2 and TRBJ2-2; D unresolved. Germline loops: CDR1 LGHNA, CDR2 YNFKEQ. The ends were cut back, 0 bases at V and 2 bases at J, with 7 bases in the middle. The CDR3 is 15 amino acids. CDR3 sequence: CASSQEASNTGELFF. The CDR3 region has the DNA TGTGCCAGCAGCCAAGAGGCCTCCAACACCGGGGAGCTGTTTTTT.

This sequence joins TRBV27 and TRBJ2-7; possibly TRBD1 for D (6 bases). Trimming shortened V by 0 bases and J by 0 bases, and 12 bases separated the two germline ends. The CDR3 totals 16 residues. Germline CDR1 is MNHEY and CDR2 is SMNVEV (reference sequence). CDR3 amino acids: CASSLSRTAVSYEQYF. CDR3 nucleotides: TGTGCCAGCAGTTTATCCCGGACAGCAGTCTCCTACGAGCAGTACTTC.

This chain connects TRBV4-1 to TRBJ2-7; D is perhaps TRBD1 (6 bases). The CDR3 runs 20 residues. Germline values: CDR1 MGHRA, CDR2 YSYEKL. V lost 6 bases and J lost 1, with 31 bases in between. DNA for the CDR3: TGCGCCAGCAGACCCCCTGGGGGCAGGGGTTCTCCACGAATGTCCTACGAGCAGTACTTC. Translated, it gives CASRPPGGRGSPRMSYEQYF.

The V and J genes are TRBV7-8 and TRBJ2-5, with no clear D. Germline V gene lookup returns CDR1 SGHVS and CDR2 FQNEAQ. Deletions cut 1 base from V and 4 bases from J, with 10 bases between. The length of the CDR3 is 14 residues. CDR3: CASSLVWRGETQYF. The CDR3 DNA is TGTGCCAGCAGCTTAGTATGGCGTGGAGAGACCCAGTACTTC.

The chain joins TRBV4-1 to TRBJ1-4; D ambiguous. Germline CDR1 and CDR2: MGHRA and YSYEKL. The V end lost 0 bases, the J end lost 8 bases, and 7 bases lay between the germline ends. The length of the CDR3 is 13 residues. The CDR3 region has the DNA TGCGCCAGCAGCCAAGATACTGGCGAAAAACTGTTTTTT. Amino acid sequence: CASSQDTGEKLFF.

The rearrangement joins TRBV29-1 to TRBJ1-1; D possibly corresponds to TRBD1 (5 bases). Germline V gene lookup returns CDR1 SQVTM and CDR2 ANQGSEA. This CDR3 has 13 amino acids. V lost 8 bases to trimming and J lost 5 bases, with 18 bases between them. CDR3 sequence: CSTRGGSGTEAFF. CDR3 nucleotide sequence: TGCAGCACGCGTGGGGGGTCAGGAACTGAAGCTTTCTTT.

This chain uses TRBV5-1 with TRBJ2-1; no clear D gene. Trimming cost V 6 bases and J 4 bases, with 11 bases left between them. From germline, CDR1 is SGHRS and CDR2 YFSETQ. The CDR3 loop spans 13 amino acids. The CDR3 DNA follows: TGCGCCAGCACCTCGGCCTCGTACAATGAGCAGTTCTTC. It is translated as CASTSASYNEQFF.

The J gene is TRBJ2-5, the V gene TRBV5-1; D gene uncertain. Germline CDR1 reads SGHRS; CDR2 reads YFSETQ. The CDR3 loop spans 9 amino acids. V lost 8 bases, J lost 5 bases, and 4 bases lay in between. The DNA for the CDR3 is TGCGCCAGGTGGGAGACCCAGTACTTC. Protein product: CARWETQYF.

J is TRBJ2-1 and V is TRBV5-4; D is unresolved. Per germline, CDR1 SGHNT and CDR2 YYREEE (reference sequence). Between the trimmed V and J ends, which lost 4 bases and 2 bases, there was a span of 13 bases. The CDR3 runs to 15 residues. CDR3: CASSPELVTYNEQFF. The CDR3 DNA reads TGTGCCAGCAGCCCCGAGCTAGTTACCTACAATGAGCAGTTCTTC.

The V gene is TRBV2, the J gene TRBJ1-4; no clear D gene. Germline V gene data show CDR1 as SNHLY and CDR2 as FYNNEI. The CDR3 contains 16 residues. Trimming left V 3 bases short and J 5 bases short, with 16 bases between. The DNA of the CDR3 is TGTGCCAGCAGTGAGGGCAGGACGAAAGGGAATGAAAAACTGTTTTTT. Its protein product is CASSEGRTKGNEKLFF.

The chain has TRBV19 and TRBJ2-2; no clear D gene. The CDR3 loop spans 14 amino acids. From germline, CDR1 is LNHDA and CDR2 SQIVND (reference sequence). Trimming took off 5 bases at V and 0 bases at J, with 7 bases between the two ends. The CDR3 spells CASSLGTNTGELFF. DNA of the CDR3: TGTGCCAGTAGTTTGGGTACGAACACCGGGGAGCTGTTTTTT.